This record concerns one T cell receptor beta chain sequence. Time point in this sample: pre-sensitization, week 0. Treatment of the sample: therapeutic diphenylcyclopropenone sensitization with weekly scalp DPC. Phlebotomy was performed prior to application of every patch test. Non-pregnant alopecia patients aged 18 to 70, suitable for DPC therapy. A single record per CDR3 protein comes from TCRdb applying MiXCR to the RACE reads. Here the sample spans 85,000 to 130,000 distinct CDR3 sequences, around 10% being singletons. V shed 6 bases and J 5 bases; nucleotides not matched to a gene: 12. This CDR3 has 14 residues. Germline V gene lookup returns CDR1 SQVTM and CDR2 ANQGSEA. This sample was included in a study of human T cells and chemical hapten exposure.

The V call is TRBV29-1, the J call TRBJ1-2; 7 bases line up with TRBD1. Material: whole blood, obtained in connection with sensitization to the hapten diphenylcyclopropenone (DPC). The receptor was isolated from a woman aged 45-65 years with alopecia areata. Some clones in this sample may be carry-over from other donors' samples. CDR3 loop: CSVGPTGTVYGYTF. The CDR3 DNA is TGCAGCGTCGGCCCGACCGGGACAGTTTATGGCTACACCTTC.